What follows are 30 T cell receptor beta chains derived from one specimen sequenced in a study of blood T cells in healthy people across ages. Sample-barcoded 5' priming and a J-beta primer mix drove a second PCR of roughly 6 to 12 cycles. Via MiXCR, TCRdb re-called the 5' RACE reads, giving one row per CDR3 protein. In the table there are roughly 1,500,000 distinct CDR3 sequences, about 31% of which are singletons. The sample taken for sequencing was blood. These receptors came from a woman in her 30s in good health.

Many counts were recorded for this clonotype. The J gene is TRBJ2-3, the V gene TRBV2; 14 nucleotides agree with TRBD2. Germline CDR1 is SNHLY and CDR2 is FYNNEI. This CDR3 is built from 15 residues. The ends lost 6 bases at V and 3 bases at J; junction bases unmatched: 2. CDR3 in amino acids: CASRGTSGGTDTQYF. The CDR3 region has the DNA TGTGCCAGCAGGGGGACTAGCGGGGGAACAGATACGCAGTATTTT.

This clonotype was recorded a few times. The chain links TRBV2 to TRBJ2-7, with D hard to call. The CDR3 length is 15 residues. Germline CDR1 reads SNHLY; CDR2 reads FYNNEI. The V gene lost 3 bases and the J gene lost 0 bases, with 12 bases spanning the gap. This CDR3 reads CASSDNRDPSYEQYF. In DNA, the CDR3 is TGTGCCAGCAGTGATAACAGAGATCCCTCCTACGAGCAGTACTTC.

V gene TRBV20-1 combines with J gene TRBJ2-5; 14 positions agree with TRBD2. Trimming at V came to 5 bases and at J to 11 bases, leaving 10 bases not matched to a gene. Per germline, CDR1 DFQATT and CDR2 SNEGSKA (reference sequence). The CDR3 is 14 amino acids. The CDR3 region has the DNA TGCAGTGCTCGGGGACTAGCGGGAGCGCGAGAGCAGTACTTC. This sequence encodes CSARGLAGAREQYF.

The V and J genes are TRBV4-1 and TRBJ1-5; no reliable D call. V lost 0 bases and J lost 8, with 11 bases in between. Germline CDR1 MGHRA, CDR2 YSYEKL. CDR3 size: 14 residues. The CDR3 is CASSQEPTLEPQHF. DNA of the CDR3: TGCGCCAGCAGCCAAGAGCCAACACTTGAGCCCCAGCATTTT.

The sample holds many counts of this clonotype. The rearrangement links TRBV7-3 to TRBJ1-2, with D hard to call. This CDR3 spans 13 amino acids. CDR1 SGHTA and CDR2 FQGTGA come from the germline V gene. Trimming removed 5 bases at V and 2 bases at J, with 9 bases between. CDR3 sequence: CASSRGPNYGYTF. CDR3 coding DNA: TGTGCCAGCAGCAGAGGACCGAACTATGGCTACACCTTC. Variable domain in full (rest from reference TRBV7-3 and TRBJ1-2): GAGVSQTPSNKVTEKGKYVELRCDPISGHTALYWYRQSLGQGPEFLIYFQGTGAADDSGLPNDRFFAVRPEGSVSTLKIQRTERGDSAVYLCASSRGPNYGYTFGSGTRLTVV.

This clonotype has just a few counts. V is TRBV10-3 and J is TRBJ2-5; D might be TRBD1 (5 bases). The germline V gene encodes CDR1 ENHRY and CDR2 SYGVKD. There are 15 residues in the CDR3. Trimming shortened V by 6 bases and J by 4 bases, and 18 bases separated the two germline ends. The CDR3 region has the DNA TGTGCCATCAGAGACGGGCAGGGTAGGGGAGAGACCCAGTACTTC. Amino acids: CAIRDGQGRGETQYF.

This clonotype was seen only a few times. This chain connects TRBV20-1 to TRBJ2-1; 8 bases align to TRBD2. The germline gives CDR1 DFQATT, CDR2 SNEGSKA (reference sequence). The CDR3 is made up of 15 amino acids. The V segment lost 0 bases and the J segment 4 bases; nucleotides outside the gene matches: 5. This CDR3 is CSARDFSGGYNEQFF. In DNA form, the CDR3 reads TGCAGTGCTAGAGATTTCAGCGGGGGTTACAATGAGCAGTTCTTC.

This clonotype was observed at least ten times. The rearrangement joins TRBV7-2 to TRBJ1-2, with D tentatively TRBD1 (5 bases). The CDR3 spans 12 residues. The ends were cut back, 4 bases at V and 5 bases at J, with 8 bases in the middle. CDR1 and CDR2 (germline): SGHTA, FQGNSA. CDR3 nucleotide sequence: TGTGCCAGCAGCTCGACAGCTTATGGCTACACCTTC. Its translation: CASSSTAYGYTF. Full variable domain (outside the CDR3, taken from reference TRBV7-2 and TRBJ1-2): GAGVSQSPSNKVTEKGKDVELRCDPISGHTALYWYRQSLGQGLEFLIYFQGNSAPDKSGLPSDRFSAERTGGSVSTLTIQRTQQEDSAVYLCASSSTAYGYTFGSGTRLTVV.

The sample holds a few counts of this clonotype. The chain recombines TRBV18 with TRBJ2-5; maybe TRBD2 (6 bases). The J call could be wrong; TRBJ2-7 is a better fit for the DNA end. The V gene's germline CDR1 is KGHSH and CDR2 LQKENI. This CDR3 spans 17 amino acids. CDR3 sequence: CASSPLGLGGSSYEQYF. In nucleotides, the CDR3 is TGTGCCAGCTCACCCTTGGGCCTTGGGGGGTCCTCCTACGAGCAGTACTTC.

This clonotype was counted a few times. The CDR3 is CSAREGTSGSRYNEQFF. For the CDR3, the DNA is TGCAGTGCTAGAGAGGGGACTAGCGGGAGTCGCTACAATGAGCAGTTCTTC. The chain recombines TRBV20-1 with TRBJ2-1; 14 bases line up with TRBD2. The CDR3 loop spans 17 amino acids. CDR1 is DFQATT, CDR2 SNEGSKA, per germline (reference sequence). J gave up 3 bases and V 0 bases, and 4 bases lay outside the gene matches.

The V and J genes are TRBV7-3 and TRBJ1-2, with D possibly being TRBD1 (5 bases). CDR1 and CDR2 (germline): SGHTA, FQGTGA. The CDR3 length is 15 residues. V lost 2 bases and J lost 3, with 13 bases in between. The CDR3: CASSLGAGPYYGYTF. Written as DNA, the CDR3 is TGTGCCAGCAGCTTAGGGGCAGGCCCCTACTATGGCTACACCTTC.

The chain recombines TRBV7-9 with TRBJ2-1; possibly TRBD2 for D (5 bases). The J call may be in error: the DNA end matches TRBJ2-7 better. CDR1 SEHNR and CDR2 FQNEAQ come from the germline V gene (reference sequence). The CDR3 sequence is 11 residues long. The chain's CDR3 is CASSSTAVQYF. The CDR3 nucleotides read TGTGCCAGCAGCTCCACAGCGGTGCAGTACTTC.

J is TRBJ1-2 and V is TRBV29-1, with D possibly TRBD1 on 5 matching bases. Looked up from germline, CDR1 is SQVTM and CDR2 is ANQGSEA. This CDR3 is built from 12 residues. With 6 bases removed from V and 4 bases from J, the gap between germline ends came to 12 bases. The CDR3 here is CSVADGGYGYTF. CDR3 nucleotide sequence: TGCAGCGTCGCAGACGGGGGCTATGGCTACACCTTC. Combining the CDR3 with reference TRBV29-1 and TRBJ1-2 gives the whole variable domain SAVISQKPSRDICQRGTSLTIQCQVDSQVTMMFWYRQQPGQSLTLIATANQGSEATYESGFVIDKFPISRPNLTFSTLTVSNMSPEDSSIYLCSVADGGYGYTFGSGTRLTVV.

In this sample, this clonotype turned up a few times. This sequence joins TRBV3-1 and TRBJ2-5; TRBD2 matches 7 bases. The junction had 5 bases not matched to a gene; V was cut back by 1 base and J by 9 bases. The CDR3 runs 13 residues. Germline V CDR1 and CDR2: LGHDT, YNNKEL (reference sequence). The CDR3 sequence: CASSQGASGPQYF. The CDR3 DNA sequence: TGTGCCAGCAGCCAAGGCGCTAGCGGCCCCCAGTACTTC.

This clonotype showed up many times. The rearrangement uses TRBV29-1 and TRBJ2-7, with D tentatively TRBD2 (6 bases). The length of the CDR3 is 13 residues. In germline, CDR1 is SQVTM, CDR2 ANQGSEA. Trimming shortened V by 5 bases and J by 3 bases, and 14 bases separated the two germline ends. For the CDR3, the DNA is TGCAGCGTTTTGGCTGGGGGGTTCTACGAGCAGTACTTC. This sequence encodes CSVLAGGFYEQYF.

The sample holds a few counts of this clonotype. V gene TRBV4-2 combines with J gene TRBJ2-1; 10 bases line up with TRBD2. The CDR3 extends over 16 amino acids. CDR1 and CDR2 (germline): LGHNA, YNFKEQ. The V segment lost 2 bases and the J segment 2 bases; nucleotides outside the gene matches: 3. The DNA for the CDR3 is TGTGCCAGCAGCCAACGCCTAGCGGGGGCCTACAATGAGCAGTTCTTC. Protein: CASSQRLAGAYNEQFF.

The V gene is TRBV14, the J gene TRBJ1-2; the D is unclear. The CDR3 spans 13 residues. Germline V CDR1 and CDR2: SGHDN, FVKESK. The V gene lost 4 bases and the J gene lost 6 bases, with 12 bases spanning the gap. This CDR3 is CASSLGGIHGYTF. The CDR3 DNA follows: TGTGCCAGCAGCCTAGGAGGTATTCATGGCTACACCTTC.

With regard to this clonotype: This may stem from a read error, because a much larger clone lies one nucleotide away. The chain recombines TRBV11-2 with TRBJ2-1; TRBD2 aligns across 12 bases. CDR1 and CDR2 from the germline V gene are SGHAT and FQNNGV. The CDR3 totals 15 residues. Here the CDR3 reads CASSYLAGGLNGQFF. The CDR3 DNA reads TGTGCCAGCAGCTATCTAGCGGGGGGGCTCAATGGGCAGTTCTTC.

This clonotype was observed a few times. The chain recombines TRBV20-1 with TRBJ2-1; TRBD2 matches 9 bases. Germline values: CDR1 DFQATT, CDR2 SNEGSKA (reference sequence). The CDR3 is 14 amino acids. J lost 9 bases, V lost 3 bases, and 9 bases had no gene match. The CDR3 spells CSASRFGGGGEQFF. The CDR3 DNA sequence: TGCAGTGCTAGCCGTTTTGGCGGGGGGGGTGAGCAGTTCTTC.

The chain carries TRBV27 and TRBJ2-7; 7 bases are shared with TRBD1. Germline CDR1 and CDR2: MNHEY and SMNVEV (reference sequence). J was trimmed by 4 bases and V by 2 bases; bases with no gene match: 8. This CDR3 comprises 15 residues. In nucleotides, the CDR3 is TGTGCCAGCAGTTTAGGTGGACAGGCGATTTACGAGCAGTACTTC. Amino acid sequence: CASSLGGQAIYEQYF.

The rearrangement uses TRBV5-4 and TRBJ2-1, with D perhaps assigned TRBD1 or TRBD2 (5 bases each). Germline lookup yields CDR1 SGHNT and CDR2 YYREEE (reference sequence). The CDR3 has 15 amino acids. V dropped 4 bases and J dropped 0 bases, with 11 bases sitting between them. This CDR3 is CASSRDASSYNEQFF. The DNA of the CDR3 is TGTGCCAGCAGCCGGGACGCGAGCTCCTACAATGAGCAGTTCTTC.

The CDR3 nucleotides are TGCAGTGCTAGAAGGCAGCCCGGGCTGGACGAGCAGTACTTC. It is translated as CSARRQPGLDEQYF. The chain joins TRBV20-1 to TRBJ2-7; no reliable D call. CDR3 length: 14 amino acids. Deletions cut 2 bases from V and 5 bases from J, with 16 bases between. Germline CDR1 is DFQATT and CDR2 is SNEGSKA (reference sequence).

V usage is TRBV6-1 and J usage is TRBJ2-5; D ambiguous. The CDR3 sequence is 14 residues long. From germline, CDR1 is MNHNS and CDR2 SASEGT. Between the trimmed V and J ends, which lost 7 bases and 4 bases, there was a span of 16 bases. CDR3 DNA sequence: TGTGCCAGCACCCTAGATGTGGGAAGAGAGACCCAGTACTTC. Translating gives CASTLDVGRETQYF.

This clonotype has just a few counts. This rearrangement joins TRBV6-5 to TRBJ2-5, with TRBD1 identical over 7 bases. The J call is in doubt because the DNA end fits TRBJ2-7 better. From germline, CDR1 is MNHEY and CDR2 SVGAGI. This CDR3 contains 14 residues. The CDR3 sequence: CASSYRTGPYEQYF. The DNA for the CDR3 is TGTGCCAGCAGTTATCGGACAGGTCCCTACGAGCAGTACTTC.

The sample holds a few counts of this clonotype. V and J are TRBV7-2 and TRBJ2-3, with 8 positions matching TRBD2. The CDR3 runs 15 residues. Germline V CDR1 and CDR2: SGHTA, FQGNSA. V was pared by 2 bases and J by 6 bases, with 7 bases of the junction left unmatched. The CDR3 DNA is TGTGCCAGCAGCTTAAGCGGGGGTGAGACGGATACGCAGTATTTT. Amino acid sequence: CASSLSGGETDTQYF.

Only a few counts were recorded for this clonotype. The CDR3 DNA follows: TGTGCCAGCAGCCACCCAAGGACAGCGACCTACGAGCAGTACTTC. Translated: CASSHPRTATYEQYF. This chain uses TRBV7-9 with TRBJ2-7; D might be TRBD1 (6 bases). The V end lost 5 bases, the J end lost 2 bases, and 16 bases lay between the germline ends. Germline-derived CDR1 and CDR2 are SEHNR and FQNEAQ (reference sequence). This CDR3 is 15 amino acids long.

Concerning this clonotype itself: This sequence may be a read error, since a much larger clone differs from it by one base. The chain has TRBV29-1 and TRBJ2-5; a possible D gene is TRBD2 (5 bases). The CDR3 is 11 amino acids. Per the germline V gene, CDR1 is SQVTM and CDR2 is ANQGSEA. This CDR3 is CNVRTGFEQYF. The CDR3 bases are TGCAACGTGCGGACGGGGTTTGAGCAGTACTTC.

The chain is built from TRBV7-6 and TRBJ2-3, with D unresolved. This CDR3 contains 15 residues. Trimming left V 5 bases short and J 6 bases short, with 18 bases between. Germline CDR1 reads SGHVS; CDR2 reads FNYEAQ. The CDR3: CASSRLNSLADTQYF. The CDR3 bases are TGTGCCAGCAGCCGCCTTAATTCGCTCGCTGATACGCAGTATTTT.

This clonotype was detected many times. The rearrangement links TRBV29-1 to TRBJ2-3; 9 bases map to TRBD1. Germline V gives CDR1 SQVTM, CDR2 ANQGSEA. There are 12 residues in the CDR3. In DNA, the CDR3 is TGCAGTGACAGGGGGGAACCAGATACGCAGTATTTT. Translated: CSDRGEPDTQYF.

The CDR3 here is CASSRGDRIYNEQFF. CDR3 in DNA: TGCGCCAGCAGCAGAGGGGACAGGATCTACAATGAGCAGTTCTTC. This chain joins TRBV5-1 and TRBJ2-1; 8 bases map to TRBD1. Germline assignment: CDR1 SGHRS and CDR2 YFSETQ. CDR3 size: 15 residues. V gave up 4 bases and J gave up 3 bases; unmatched junction bases: 6.